Sequencing of this T cell receptor (beta chain) was carried out in a study of graft-versus-host responses after intestinal transplantation. The wider study: Those transplanted obtained multivisceral, liver-intestinal, or isolated intestinal grafts. The recipients all started with anti-thymocyte globulin induction and then took tacrolimus and steroids for 3 to 4 years.

Germline CDR1 and CDR2: SNHLY and FYNNEI. The CDR3 has 15 amino acids. Whole-study results and caveats: Recipient bone marrow held GvH clones, some seen earlier in ileum or blood.

This clone showed up just once. Antigen unknown. One end of the junction fails to match germline, which may point to a read error. TCRdb's copy holds only in-frame clones and misses some; the assay was immunoSEQ multiplex PCR. Of about 110,000 clones in the sample, around nine tenths are singletons; the top ten hold 0.2% to 0.25%. The chain joins TRBV2 to TRBJ2-5; a possible D gene is TRBD1 (6 bases). The TCR originated in a human donor who was the organ donor for an intestinal transplant. The input for sequencing was unstimulated CD4+ T cells sorted from spleen or lymph node cells, taken before transplant. The DNA of the CDR3 is TGTGCCAGCAGCGAAGGACAGAGTTACCAAGAGACCCAGTACTTC. Translating gives CASSEGQSYQETQYF. Supplemented by reference TRBV2 and TRBJ2-5, the full variable domain reads EPEVTQTPSHQVTQMGQEVILRCVPISNHLYFYWYRQILGQKVEFLVSFYNNEISEKSEIFDDQFSVERPDGSNFTLKIRSTKLEDSAMYFCASSEGQSYQETQYFGPGTRLLVL.